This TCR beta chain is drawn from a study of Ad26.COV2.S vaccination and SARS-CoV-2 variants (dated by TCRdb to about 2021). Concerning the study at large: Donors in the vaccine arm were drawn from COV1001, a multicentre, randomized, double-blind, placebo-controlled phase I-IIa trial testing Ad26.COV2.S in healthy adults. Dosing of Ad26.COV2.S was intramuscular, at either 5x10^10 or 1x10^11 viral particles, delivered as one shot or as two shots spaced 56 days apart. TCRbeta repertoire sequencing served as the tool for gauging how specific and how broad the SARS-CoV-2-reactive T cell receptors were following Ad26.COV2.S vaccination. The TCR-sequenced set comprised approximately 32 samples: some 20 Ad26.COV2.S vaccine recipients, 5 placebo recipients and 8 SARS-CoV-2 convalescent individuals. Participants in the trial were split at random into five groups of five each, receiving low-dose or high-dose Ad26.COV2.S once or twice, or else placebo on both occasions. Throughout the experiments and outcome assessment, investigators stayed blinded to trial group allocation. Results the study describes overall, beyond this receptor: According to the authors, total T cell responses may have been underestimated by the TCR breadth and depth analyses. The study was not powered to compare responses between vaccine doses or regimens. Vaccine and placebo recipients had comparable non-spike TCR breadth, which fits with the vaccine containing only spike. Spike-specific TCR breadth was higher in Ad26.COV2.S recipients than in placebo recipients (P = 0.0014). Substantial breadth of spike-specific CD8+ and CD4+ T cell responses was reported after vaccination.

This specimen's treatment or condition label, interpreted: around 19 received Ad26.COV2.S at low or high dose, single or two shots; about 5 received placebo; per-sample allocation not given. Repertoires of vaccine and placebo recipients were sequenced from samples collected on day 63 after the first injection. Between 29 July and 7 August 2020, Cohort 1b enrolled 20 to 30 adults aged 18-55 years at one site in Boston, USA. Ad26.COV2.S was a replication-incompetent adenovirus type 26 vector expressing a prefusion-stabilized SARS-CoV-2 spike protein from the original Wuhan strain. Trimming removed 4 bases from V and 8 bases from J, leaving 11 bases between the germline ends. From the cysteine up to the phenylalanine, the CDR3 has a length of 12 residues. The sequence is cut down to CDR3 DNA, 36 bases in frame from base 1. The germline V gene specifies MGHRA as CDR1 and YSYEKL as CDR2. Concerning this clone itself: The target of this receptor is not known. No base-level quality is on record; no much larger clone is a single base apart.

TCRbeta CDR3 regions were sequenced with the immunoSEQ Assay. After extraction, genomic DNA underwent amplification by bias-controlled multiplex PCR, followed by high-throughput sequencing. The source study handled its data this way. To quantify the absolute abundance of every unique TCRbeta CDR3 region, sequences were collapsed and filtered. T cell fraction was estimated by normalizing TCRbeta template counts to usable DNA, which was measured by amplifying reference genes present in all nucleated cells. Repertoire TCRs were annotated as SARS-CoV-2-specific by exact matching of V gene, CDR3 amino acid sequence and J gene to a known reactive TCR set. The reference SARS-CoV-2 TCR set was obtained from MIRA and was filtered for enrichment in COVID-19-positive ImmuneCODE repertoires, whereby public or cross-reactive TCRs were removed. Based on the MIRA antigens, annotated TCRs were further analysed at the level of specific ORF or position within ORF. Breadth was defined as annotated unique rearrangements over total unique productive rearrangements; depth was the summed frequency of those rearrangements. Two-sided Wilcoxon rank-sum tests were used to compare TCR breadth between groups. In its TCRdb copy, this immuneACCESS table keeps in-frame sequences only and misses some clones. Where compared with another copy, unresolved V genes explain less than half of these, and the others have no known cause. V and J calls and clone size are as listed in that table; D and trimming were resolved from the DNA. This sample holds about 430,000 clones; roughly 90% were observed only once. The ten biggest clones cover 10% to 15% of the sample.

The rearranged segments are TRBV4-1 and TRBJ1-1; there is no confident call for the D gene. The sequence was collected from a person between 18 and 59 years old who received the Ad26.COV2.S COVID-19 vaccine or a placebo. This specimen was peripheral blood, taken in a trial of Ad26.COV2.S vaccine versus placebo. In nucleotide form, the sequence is TGCGCCAGCAGCCCCCGGGGAGAAGAAGCTTTCTTT. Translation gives CASSPRGEEAFF.